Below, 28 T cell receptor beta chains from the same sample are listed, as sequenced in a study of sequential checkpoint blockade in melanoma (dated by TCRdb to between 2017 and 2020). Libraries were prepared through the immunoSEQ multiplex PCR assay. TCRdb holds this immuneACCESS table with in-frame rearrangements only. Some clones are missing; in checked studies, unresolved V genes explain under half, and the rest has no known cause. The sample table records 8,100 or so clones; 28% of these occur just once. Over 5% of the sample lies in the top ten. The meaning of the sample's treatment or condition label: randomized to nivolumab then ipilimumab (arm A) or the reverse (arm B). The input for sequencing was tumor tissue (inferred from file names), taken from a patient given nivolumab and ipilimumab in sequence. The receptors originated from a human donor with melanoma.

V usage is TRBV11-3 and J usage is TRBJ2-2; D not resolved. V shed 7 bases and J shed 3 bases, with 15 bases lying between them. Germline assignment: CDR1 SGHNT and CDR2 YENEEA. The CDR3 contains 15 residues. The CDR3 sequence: CASTPEGPDTGELFF. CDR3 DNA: TGTGCCAGCACCCCGGAAGGGCCGGACACCGGGGAGCTGTTTTTT.

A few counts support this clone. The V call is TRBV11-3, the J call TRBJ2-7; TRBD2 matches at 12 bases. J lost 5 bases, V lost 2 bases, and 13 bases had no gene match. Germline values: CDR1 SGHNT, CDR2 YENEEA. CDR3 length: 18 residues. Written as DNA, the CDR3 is TGTGCCAGCAGCTTATCCTTGTCCGGACTAGCGGGGTCCCACGAGCAGTACTTC. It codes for CASSLSLSGLAGSHEQYF.

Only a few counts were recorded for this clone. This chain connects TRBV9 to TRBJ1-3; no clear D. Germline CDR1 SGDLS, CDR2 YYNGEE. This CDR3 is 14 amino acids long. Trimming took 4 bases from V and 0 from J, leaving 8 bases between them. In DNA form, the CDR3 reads TGTGCCAGCAGCCGGGATCCCTCTGGAAACACCATATATTTT. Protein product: CASSRDPSGNTIYF.

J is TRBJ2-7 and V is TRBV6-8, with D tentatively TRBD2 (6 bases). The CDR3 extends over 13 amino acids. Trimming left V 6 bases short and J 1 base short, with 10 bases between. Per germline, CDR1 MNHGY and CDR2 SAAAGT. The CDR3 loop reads CASREGGSYEQYF. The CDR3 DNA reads TGTGCCAGCAGGGAAGGAGGGTCCTACGAGCAGTACTTC.

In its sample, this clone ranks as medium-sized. CDR3: CASSAREYTEAFF. The CDR3 DNA sequence: TGTGCCAGCAGCGCAAGGGAGTACACTGAAGCTTTCTTT. The genes are TRBV7-2 and TRBJ1-1; unclear D gene. V lost 5 bases to trimming and J lost 3 bases, with 10 bases between them. CDR3 length equals 13 residues. The V gene's germline CDR1 is SGHTA and CDR2 FQGNSA.

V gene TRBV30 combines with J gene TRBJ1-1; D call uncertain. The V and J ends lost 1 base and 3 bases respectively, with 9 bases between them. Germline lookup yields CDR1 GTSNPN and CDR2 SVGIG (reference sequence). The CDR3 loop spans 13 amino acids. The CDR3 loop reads CAWSGVVYTEAFF. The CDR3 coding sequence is TGTGCCTGGAGTGGGGTAGTTTACACTGAAGCTTTCTTT.

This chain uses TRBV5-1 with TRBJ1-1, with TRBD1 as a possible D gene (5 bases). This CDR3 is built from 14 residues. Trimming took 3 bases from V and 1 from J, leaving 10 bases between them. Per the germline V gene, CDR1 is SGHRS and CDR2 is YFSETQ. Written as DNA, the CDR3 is TGCGCCAGCAGCTCAGGGTGGGAGAACACTGAAGCTTTCTTT. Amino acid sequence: CASSSGWENTEAFF.

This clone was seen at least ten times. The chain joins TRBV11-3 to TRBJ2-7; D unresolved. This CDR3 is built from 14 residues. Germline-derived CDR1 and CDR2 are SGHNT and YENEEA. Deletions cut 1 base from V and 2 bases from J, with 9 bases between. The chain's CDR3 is CASSLVAGTYEQYF. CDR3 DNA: TGTGCCAGCAGCTTAGTCGCAGGAACCTACGAGCAGTACTTC.

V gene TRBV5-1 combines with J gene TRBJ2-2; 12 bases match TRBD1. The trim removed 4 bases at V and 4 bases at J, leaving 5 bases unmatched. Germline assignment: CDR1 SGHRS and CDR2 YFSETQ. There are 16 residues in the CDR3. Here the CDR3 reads CASSPGQGAFTGELFF. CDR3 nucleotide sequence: TGCGCCAGCAGCCCGGGACAGGGGGCATTCACCGGGGAGCTGTTTTTT.

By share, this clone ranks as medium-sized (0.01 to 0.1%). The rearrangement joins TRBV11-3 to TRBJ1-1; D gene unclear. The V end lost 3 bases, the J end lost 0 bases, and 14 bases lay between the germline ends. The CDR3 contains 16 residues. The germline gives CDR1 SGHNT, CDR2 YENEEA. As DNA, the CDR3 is TGTGCCAGCAGCTTGTTGTTGGGGATCATGAACACTGAAGCTTTCTTT. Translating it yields CASSLLLGIMNTEAFF.

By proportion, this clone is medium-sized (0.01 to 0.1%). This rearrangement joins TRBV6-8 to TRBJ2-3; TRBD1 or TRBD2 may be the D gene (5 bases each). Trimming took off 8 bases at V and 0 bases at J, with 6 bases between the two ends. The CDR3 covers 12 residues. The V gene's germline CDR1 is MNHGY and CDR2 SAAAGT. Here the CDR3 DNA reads TGTGCCAGCGAGGGGAGCACAGATACGCAGTATTTT. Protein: CASEGSTDTQYF.

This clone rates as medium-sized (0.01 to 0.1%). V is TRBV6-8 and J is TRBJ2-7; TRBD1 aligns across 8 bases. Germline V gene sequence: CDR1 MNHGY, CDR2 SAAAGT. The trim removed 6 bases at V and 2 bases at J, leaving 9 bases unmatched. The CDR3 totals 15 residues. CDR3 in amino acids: CASRRGTGVTYEQYF. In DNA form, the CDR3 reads TGTGCCAGCAGACGCGGGACAGGAGTAACCTACGAGCAGTACTTC.

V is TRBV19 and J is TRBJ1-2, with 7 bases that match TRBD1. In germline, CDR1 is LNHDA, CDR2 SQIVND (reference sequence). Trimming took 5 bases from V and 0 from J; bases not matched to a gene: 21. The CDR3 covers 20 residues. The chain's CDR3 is CASSVPGFRDRVNPNYGYTF. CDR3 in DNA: TGTGCCAGTAGTGTACCGGGTTTTAGGGACAGAGTCAATCCTAACTATGGCTACACCTTC.

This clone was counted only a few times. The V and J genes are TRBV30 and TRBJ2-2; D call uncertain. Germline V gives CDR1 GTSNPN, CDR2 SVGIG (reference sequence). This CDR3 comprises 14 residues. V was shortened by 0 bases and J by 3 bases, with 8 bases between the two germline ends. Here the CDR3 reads CAWSVRLHTGELFF. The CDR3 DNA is TGTGCCTGGAGTGTACGCCTGCACACCGGGGAGCTGTTTTTT.

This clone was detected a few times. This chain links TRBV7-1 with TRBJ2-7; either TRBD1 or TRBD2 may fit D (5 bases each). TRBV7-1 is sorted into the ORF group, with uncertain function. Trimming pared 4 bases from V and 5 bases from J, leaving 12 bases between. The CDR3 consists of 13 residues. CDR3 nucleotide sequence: TGTGCCAGCAGCTTAGGGACGAACAACGAGCAGTACTTC. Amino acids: CASSLGTNNEQYF.

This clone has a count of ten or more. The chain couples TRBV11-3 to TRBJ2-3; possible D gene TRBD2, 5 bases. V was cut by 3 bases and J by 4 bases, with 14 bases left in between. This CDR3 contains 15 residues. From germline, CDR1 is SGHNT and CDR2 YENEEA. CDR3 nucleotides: TGTGCCAGCAGCTTGGCGGGTCGGGTCGCAGATACGCAGTATTTT. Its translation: CASSLAGRVADTQYF.

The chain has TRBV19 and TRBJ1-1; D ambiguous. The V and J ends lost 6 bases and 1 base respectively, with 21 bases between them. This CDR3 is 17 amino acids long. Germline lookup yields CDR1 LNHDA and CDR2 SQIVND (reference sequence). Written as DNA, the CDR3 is TGTGCCAGTAGAGCCATTTCCACGGTAAAAAGGAACACTGAAGCTTTCTTT. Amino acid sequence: CASRAISTVKRNTEAFF. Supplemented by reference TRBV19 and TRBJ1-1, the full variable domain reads DGGITQSPKYLFRKEGQNVTLSCEQNLNHDAMYWYRQDPGQGLRLIYYSQIVNDFQKGDIAEGYSVSREKKESFPLTVTSAQKNPTAFYLCASRAISTVKRNTEAFFGQGTRLTVV.

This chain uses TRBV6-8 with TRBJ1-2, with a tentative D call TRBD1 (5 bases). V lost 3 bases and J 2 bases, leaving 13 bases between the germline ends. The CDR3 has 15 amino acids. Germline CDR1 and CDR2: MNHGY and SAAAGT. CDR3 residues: CASSYLGVGNYGYTF. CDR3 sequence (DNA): TGTGCCAGCAGTTATTTGGGGGTAGGGAACTATGGCTACACCTTC.

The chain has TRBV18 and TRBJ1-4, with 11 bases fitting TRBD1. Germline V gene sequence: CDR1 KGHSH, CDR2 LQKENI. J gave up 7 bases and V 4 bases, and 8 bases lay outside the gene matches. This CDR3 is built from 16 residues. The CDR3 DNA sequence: TGTGCCAGCTCACGGACCGGGACAGGGGGTTTTGAAAAACTGTTTTTT. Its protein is CASSRTGTGGFEKLFF. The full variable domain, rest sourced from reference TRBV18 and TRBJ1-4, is NAGVMQNPRHLVRRRGQEARLRCSPMKGHSHVYWYRQLPEEGLKFMVYLQKENIIDESGMPKERFSAEFPKEGPSILRIQQVVRGDSAAYFCASSRTGTGGFEKLFFGSGTQLSVL.

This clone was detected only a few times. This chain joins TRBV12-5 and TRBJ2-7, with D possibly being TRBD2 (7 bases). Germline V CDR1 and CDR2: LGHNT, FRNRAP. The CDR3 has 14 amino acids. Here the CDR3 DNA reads TGTGCCAGCTCCTTGGGGGGGCGAGTCTACGAGCAGTACTTC. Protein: CASSLGGRVYEQYF.

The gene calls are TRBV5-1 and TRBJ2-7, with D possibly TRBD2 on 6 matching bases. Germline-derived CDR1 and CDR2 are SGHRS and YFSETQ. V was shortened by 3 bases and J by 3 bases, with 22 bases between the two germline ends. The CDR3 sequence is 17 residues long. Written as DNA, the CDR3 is TGCGCCAGCAGCTGGAGGGGTCAACTGGGAGGCGTCTACGAGCAGTACTTC. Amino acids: CASSWRGQLGGVYEQYF.

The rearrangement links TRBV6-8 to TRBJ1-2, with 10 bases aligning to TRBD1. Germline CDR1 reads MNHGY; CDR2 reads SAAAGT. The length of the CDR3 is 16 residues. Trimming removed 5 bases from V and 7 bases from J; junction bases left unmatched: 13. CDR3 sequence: CASSPTTGTGVFGYTF. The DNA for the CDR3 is TGTGCCAGCAGTCCCACCACCGGGACAGGGGTTTTTGGCTACACCTTC.

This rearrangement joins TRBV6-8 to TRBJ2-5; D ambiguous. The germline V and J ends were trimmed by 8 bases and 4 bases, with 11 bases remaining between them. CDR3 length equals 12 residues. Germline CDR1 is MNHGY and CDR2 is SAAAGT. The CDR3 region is CASAFGPETQYF. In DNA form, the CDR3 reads TGTGCCAGCGCCTTCGGGCCAGAGACCCAGTACTTC.

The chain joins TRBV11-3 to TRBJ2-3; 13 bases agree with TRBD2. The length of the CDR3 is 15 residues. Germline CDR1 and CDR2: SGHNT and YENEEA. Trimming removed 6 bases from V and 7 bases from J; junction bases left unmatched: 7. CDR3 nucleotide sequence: TGTGCCAGCAGGCCACTAGCGGGGGGGCCGAATACGCAGTATTTT. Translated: CASRPLAGGPNTQYF.

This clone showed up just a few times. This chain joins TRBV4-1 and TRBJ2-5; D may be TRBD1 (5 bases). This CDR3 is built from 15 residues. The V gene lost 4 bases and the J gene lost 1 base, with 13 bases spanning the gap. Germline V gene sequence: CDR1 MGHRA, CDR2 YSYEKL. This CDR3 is CASSLGLGTQETQYF. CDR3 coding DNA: TGCGCCAGCAGCCTGGGGCTCGGCACCCAAGAGACCCAGTACTTC.

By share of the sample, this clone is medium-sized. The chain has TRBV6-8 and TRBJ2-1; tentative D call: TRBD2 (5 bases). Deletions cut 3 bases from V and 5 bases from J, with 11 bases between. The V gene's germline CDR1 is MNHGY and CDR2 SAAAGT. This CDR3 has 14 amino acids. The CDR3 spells CASSYGLGDNEQFF. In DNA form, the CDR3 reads TGTGCCAGCAGTTATGGACTGGGAGACAATGAGCAGTTCTTC.

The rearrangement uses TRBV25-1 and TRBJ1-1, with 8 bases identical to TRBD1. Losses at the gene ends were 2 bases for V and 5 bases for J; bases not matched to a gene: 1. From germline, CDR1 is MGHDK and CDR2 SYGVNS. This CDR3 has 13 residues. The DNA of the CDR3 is TGTGCCAGCAGTGAAACAGGGGGGACTGAAGCTTTCTTT. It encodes CASSETGGTEAFF.

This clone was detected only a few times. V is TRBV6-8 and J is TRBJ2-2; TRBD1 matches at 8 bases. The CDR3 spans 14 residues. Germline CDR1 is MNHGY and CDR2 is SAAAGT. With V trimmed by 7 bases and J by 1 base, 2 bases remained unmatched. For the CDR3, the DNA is TGTGCCAGCACCGGGACAGGGAACACCGGGGAGCTGTTTTTT. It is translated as CASTGTGNTGELFF.